This is a list of T cell receptor beta chains from one sample in a study of cytomegalovirus exposure and HLA in healthy donors. Sequenced by immunoSEQ multiplex PCR; TCRdb stores in-frame clones only, minus some. The profile covers approximately 75,000 clones, with 60% to 75% appearing a single time and over 8.5% taken by the ten largest. The sequenced sample was PBMCs. The receptors here all came from a woman in her sixties in good health and CMV-seropositive. Both conserved end residues are part of each CDR3. Each record gives: J gene, V gene, D gene, clone size, CDR3 protein, CDR3 DNA. The D gene is left open where the match is weak. The size entry is marked missing in some rows and otherwise reads once, few, many or a size class.

>TRBJ1-1|TRBV19|-|-
CASSIAGGNTEAFF
TGTGCCAGTAGCATCGCGGGGGGGAACACTGAAGCTTTCTTT
>TRBJ1-2|TRBV4-1|-|-
CASSQGGNGYTF
TGCGCCAGCAGCCAGGGAGGGAATGGCTACACCTTC
>TRBJ1-3|TRBV2|-|-
CASSEETGSTGNTIYF
TGTGCCAGCAGCGAGGAAACAGGTTCGACTGGAAACACCATATATTTT
>TRBJ2-1|TRBV29-1|TRBD2|-
CSARGRTSRDEQFF
TGCAGCGCCCGGGGTAGGACTAGCAGGGATGAGCAGTTCTTC
>TRBJ1-1|TRBV30|TRBD1|-
CAWRGTGANTEAFF
TGTGCCTGGAGGGGGACAGGGGCGAACACTGAAGCTTTCTTT
>TRBJ1-2|TRBV2|-|-
CASSEMQGLYGYTF
TGTGCCAGCAGTGAAATGCAGGGATTATATGGCTACACCTTC
>TRBJ1-5|TRBV12-1|-|-
CAIPRGGEDQPQHF
TGTGCCATCCCTCGGGGAGGAGAGGATCAGCCCCAGCATTTT
>TRBJ1-3|TRBV9|TRBD1|-
CASSVSGQTGNTIYF
TGTGCCAGCAGCGTCTCGGGACAGACTGGAAACACCATATATTTT
>TRBJ2-7|TRBV6-5|TRBD1|-
CASRDRADEQYF
TGTGCCAGCCGGGACAGGGCGGACGAGCAGTACTTC
>TRBJ1-3|TRBV7-3|TRBD1|-
CASSDRGRSGNTIYF
TGTGCCAGCAGCGACAGGGGGAGGTCTGGAAACACCATATATTTT
>TRBJ2-1|TRBV14|TRBD1|once
CASRPTGQGYNEQFF
TGTGCCAGCAGACCCACGGGACAGGGATACAATGAGCAGTTCTTC
>TRBJ2-5|TRBV25-1|-|-
CASSENSRQETQYF
TGTGCCAGCAGTGAGAACAGCCGCCAAGAGACCCAGTACTTC
>TRBJ1-2|TRBV7-6|-|-
CASSPGAGVFGYTF
TGTGCCAGCAGCCCGGGTGCAGGGGTCTTTGGCTACACCTTC
>TRBJ2-1|TRBV6-1|TRBD2|few
CASSEAALAGVNEQFF
TGTGCCAGCAGTGAAGCGGCACTAGCGGGGGTCAATGAGCAGTTCTTC
>TRBJ1-6|TRBV18|-|-
CASSPTQGSSPLHF
TGTGCCAGCTCACCAACACAGGGTAGTTCACCCCTCCACTTT
>TRBJ2-7|TRBV11-2|-|-
CASSLGRGPTHYEQYF
TGTGCCAGCAGCTTAGGGCGGGGGCCTACCCACTACGAGCAGTACTTC
>TRBJ1-3|TRBV6-1|-|few
CASSEEWSAGNTIYF
TGTGCCAGCAGTGAAGAATGGTCGGCTGGAAACACCATATATTTT
>TRBJ2-5|TRBV4-1|TRBD2|-
CASSYGTSGRETQYF
TGCGCCAGCAGTTATGGGACTAGCGGGAGAGAGACCCAGTACTTC
>TRBJ2-7|TRBV18|-|-
CASQDGVGYEQYF
TGTGCCAGCCAGGACGGGGTAGGGTACGAGCAGTACTTC
>TRBJ1-1|TRBV6-5|-|-
CASTGFMNTEAFF
TGTGCCAGCACAGGGTTCATGAACACTGAAGCTTTCTTT
>TRBJ2-3|TRBV19|-|-
CASRVREPDTQYF
TGTGCCAGTAGGGTACGGGAGCCAGATACGCAGTATTTT
>TRBJ1-1|TRBV7-2|-|-
CASSPRPVTETNTEAFF
TGTGCCAGCAGCCCCCGACCCGTGACAGAGACGAACACTGAAGCTTTCTTT
>TRBJ2-3|TRBV2|TRBD1|-
CASNSDRGSVDTQYF
TGTGCCAGCAATTCGGACAGGGGTTCGGTAGATACGCAGTATTTT
>TRBJ1-1|TRBV4-2|-|-
CASSQERQGSPNTEAFF
TGTGCCAGCAGCCAAGAGCGTCAGGGGTCCCCGAACACTGAAGCTTTCTTT
>TRBJ1-6|TRBV11-3|-|-
CASSTSGESPLHF
TGTGCCAGCAGCACCTCGGGGGAGTCACCCCTCCACTTT
>TRBJ1-1|TRBV6-6|-|few
CASSSLTGPTEAFF
TGTGCCAGCAGTTCCTTAACAGGGCCCACTGAAGCTTTCTTT
>TRBJ1-2|TRBV30|-|-
CAWSLPAGEGYTF
TGTGCCTGGAGTCTCCCCGCAGGGGAGGGCTACACCTTC
>TRBJ2-5|TRBV2|-|medium-sized
CAPRGLAGRREGETQYF
TGTGCCCCCAGGGGGCTAGCGGGGCGTCGCGAGGGAGAGACCCAGTACTTC
>TRBJ1-2|TRBV30|-|-
CASQQLGYTF
TGTGCATCACAACAGTTAGGCTACACCTTC
>TRBJ1-2|TRBV6-1|TRBD1|-
CASSGDRPYGYTF
TGTGCCAGCAGCGGGGACAGACCCTATGGCTACACCTTC
>TRBJ1-2|TRBV4-2|-|-
CASSQDAGPYGYTF
TGTGCCAGCAGCCAAGATGCAGGGCCCTATGGCTACACCTTC
>TRBJ1-2|TRBV19|-|-
CASSPPFGGLGYGYTF
TGTGCCAGTAGTCCTCCCTTTGGGGGACTAGGATATGGCTACACCTTC
>TRBJ2-3|TRBV4-2|-|-
CASSQDLRVSDTQYF
TGTGCCAGCAGCCAAGATCTGCGGGTTTCAGATACGCAGTATTTT
>TRBJ2-5|TRBV5-8|TRBD1|once
CASSLGRGQTQYF
TGTGCCAGCAGCTTGGGTAGGGGGCAGACCCAGTACTTC
>TRBJ2-7|TRBV19|TRBD1|-
CASSPGTAYEQYF
TGTGCCAGCTCCCCCGGGACAGCCTACGAGCAGTACTTC
>TRBJ2-1|TRBV9|-|once
CASSVEPSSYNEQFF
TGTGCCAGCAGCGTAGAACCGAGCTCCTACAATGAGCAGTTCTTC
>TRBJ2-3|TRBV30|TRBD2|medium-sized
CAWSGPSGGIDTQYF
TGTGCCTGGAGTGGGCCCAGCGGGGGCATAGATACGCAGTATTTT
>TRBJ2-7|TRBV18|-|-
CASSPGLERQYF
TGTGCCAGCTCCCCAGGGTTGGAGCGGCAGTACTTC
>TRBJ1-2|TRBV6-1|-|-
CASSATTPGGIRNYGYTF
TGTGCCAGCAGTGCAACCACCCCCGGGGGGATCCGGAACTATGGCTACACCTTC
>TRBJ2-5|TRBV13|TRBD2|-
CASSSLTGTSGGTQETQYF
TGTGCCAGCAGCTCACTCACCGGGACTAGCGGGGGGACGCAAGAGACCCAGTACTTC
>TRBJ1-5|TRBV30|-|-
CAWSRGNNQPQHF
TGTGCCTGGAGTCGGGGAAACAATCAGCCCCAGCATTTT
>TRBJ2-5|TRBV4-2|TRBD1|-
CASSHGQGAAETQYF
TGTGCCAGCAGCCACGGACAGGGGGCGGCGGAGACCCAGTACTTC
>TRBJ1-1|TRBV5-8|-|-
CASSRVQTGGAFF
TGTGCCAGCAGCCGCGTACAGACGGGGGGAGCTTTCTTT
>TRBJ2-5|TRBV7-9|TRBD2|-
CASSTRTSGYQETQYF
TGTGCCAGCAGCACCCGGACTAGCGGTTACCAAGAGACCCAGTACTTC
>TRBJ1-1|TRBV9|-|-
CASSGELNTEAFF
TGTGCCAGCAGCGGCGAATTGAACACTGAAGCTTTCTTT
>TRBJ1-5|TRBV19|TRBD1|-
CASTPTGQGWRQPQHF
TGTGCCAGTACCCCAACGGGACAGGGTTGGAGACAGCCCCAGCATTTT
>TRBJ2-7|TRBV5-1|TRBD2|-
CASSLGPGTSVYEQYF
TGCGCCAGCAGCTTGGGCCCCGGGACTAGCGTATACGAGCAGTACTTC
>TRBJ2-7|TRBV18|TRBD1|once
CASSPPGQGLFEQYF
TGTGCCAGCTCACCCCCGGGACAGGGTTTGTTCGAGCAGTACTTC
>TRBJ1-6|TRBV9|-|-
CASSADRSRSPLHF
TGTGCCAGCAGCGCCGACAGATCGCGTTCACCCCTCCACTTT
>TRBJ2-1|TRBV29-1|TRBD1|-
CSVEEEARGLNEQFF
TGCAGCGTTGAAGAAGAGGCCAGGGGGCTTAATGAGCAGTTCTTC
>TRBJ2-1|TRBV7-9|-|-
CASSSQGRESTSYNEQFF
TGTGCCAGCAGCTCCCAGGGGCGGGAGTCGACCTCCTACAATGAGCAGTTCTTC
>TRBJ2-7|TRBV6-1|TRBD2|-
CASRTGTSGIYEQYF
TGTGCCAGCAGGACCGGGACTAGCGGAATCTACGAGCAGTACTTC
>TRBJ2-7|TRBV19|TRBD2|-
CASSVAGVSYEQYF
TGTGCCAGTAGTGTAGCGGGAGTCTCCTACGAGCAGTACTTC
>TRBJ2-7|TRBV6-5|-|-
CVTQNSYEQYF
TGTGTAACCCAAAACTCCTACGAGCAGTACTTC
>TRBJ1-5|TRBV5-1|TRBD1|-
CASSQTGGGQPQHF
TGCGCCAGCAGCCAAACAGGGGGCGGGCAGCCCCAGCATTTT
>TRBJ2-1|TRBV5-1|-|few
CASSLETDLYNEQFF
TGCGCCAGCAGCTTGGAGACAGATTTATACAATGAGCAGTTCTTC
>TRBJ1-6|TRBV9|-|-
CASSATDSSYNSPLHF
TGTGCCAGCAGCGCGACGGACAGCTCCTATAATTCACCCCTCCACTTT
>TRBJ2-3|TRBV6-1|-|-
CASSANRGGYDTQYF
TGTGCCAGCAGTGCCAACAGGGGGGGGTATGATACGCAGTATTTT